The clone carrying this T cell receptor beta chain was seen repeatedly, ten times or more. What it binds is not known. 2 million PBMCs stored at -80 C were the source of the unsorted libraries. This record comes from a study of neurological immune-mediated disorders. The length of the CDR3 is 15 residues. J gave up 4 bases and V 5 bases, and 9 bases lay outside the gene matches. In germline, CDR1 is SEHNR, CDR2 FQNEAQ (reference sequence). It was by 5'RACE with 10-nucleotide random UMIs that the cDNA was made. One entry per CDR3 protein results from TCRdb running MiXCR on the 5' RACE reads. Here the sample spans 40,000 to 60,000 distinct CDR3 sequences, 3% to 3.5% being singletons. Whole-study results and caveats: None of the CDR3 amino acid sequences of expanded clones were shared across subjects, and this suggested private repertoires in all groups. Levels of TCR clonal expansion peaked in HTLV-1-associated myelopathy and reached their lowest in multiple sclerosis, under those of healthy controls.

This rearrangement joins TRBV7-9 to TRBJ2-3; 7 positions match TRBD1. This clonotype was sampled from a man between 35 and 55 years old with multiple sclerosis. Sequences were obtained from PBMCs. CDR3 amino acids: CASSADRVGADTQYF. Written as DNA, the CDR3 is TGTGCCAGCAGCGCCGACAGGGTCGGCGCAGATACGCAGTATTTT.